The 5 T cell receptor beta chains presented below share a single source sample, sequenced in a study of blood T cell repertoires in COVID-19. Assay: immunoSEQ multiplex PCR; the TCRdb copy retains only in-frame clones and omits some. The sample includes about 410,000 clones, about nine tenths of them seen just once. The sequenced sample consisted of PBMCs or T cells enriched from blood (not recorded which). Receptor source: a woman under 40 who had recovered from COVID-19.

This chain links TRBV30 with TRBJ2-7; D gene ambiguous. The CDR3 extends over 13 amino acids. Trimming left V 3 bases short and J 2 bases short, with 11 bases between. Looked up from germline, CDR1 is GTSNPN and CDR2 is SVGIG (reference sequence). The CDR3 sequence: CAWSAEIPYEQYF. As DNA, the CDR3 is TGTGCCTGGAGCGCAGAAATCCCCTACGAGCAGTACTTC.

The chain joins TRBV12-5 to TRBJ1-5; D is perhaps TRBD1 (5 bases). Trimming took 7 bases from V and 1 from J, leaving 8 bases between them. This CDR3 comprises 13 residues. Germline V lookup: CDR1 LGHNT, CDR2 FRNRAP. DNA for the CDR3: TGTGCTAGTGCAGCAGGGAGCAATCAGCCCCAGCATTTT. As protein: CASAAGSNQPQHF. Full variable domain (remainder filled in from reference TRBV12-5 and TRBJ1-5): DARVTQTPRHKVTEMGQEVTMRCQPILGHNTVFWYRQTMMQGLELLAYFRNRAPLDDSGMPKDRFSAEMPDATLATLKIQPSEPRDSAVYFCASAAGSNQPQHFGDGTRLSIL.

This clone is a singleton in its sample. The CDR3 loop reads CASSGGLRGGQTFFMNTEAFF. CDR3 coding DNA: TGTGCCAGCAGTGGGGGGCTCCGAGGGGGACAGACATTTTTCATGAACACTGAAGCTTTCTTT. V is TRBV28 and J is TRBJ1-1, with TRBD1 identical over 7 bases. The CDR3 has 21 amino acids. Germline values: CDR1 MDHEN, CDR2 SYDVKM. Trimming at V came to 5 bases and at J to 0 bases, leaving 24 bases not matched to a gene.

V is TRBV18 and J is TRBJ1-4; D remains ambiguous. V was pared by 2 bases and J by 6 bases, with 13 bases between. CDR1 KGHSH and CDR2 LQKENI come from the germline V gene. The CDR3 is 15 residues long. The DNA for the CDR3 is TGTGCCAGCTCACCATCGGGGAGATGGGATGAAAAACTGTTTTTT. Translating it yields CASSPSGRWDEKLFF.

The chain combines TRBV14 with TRBJ1-3, with D hard to call. Germline assignment: CDR1 SGHDN and CDR2 FVKESK. The CDR3 contains 16 residues. V was shortened by 0 bases and J by 4 bases, with 13 bases between the two germline ends. The CDR3 sequence: CASSQDYGNPGNTIYF. In DNA form, the CDR3 reads TGTGCCAGCAGCCAAGACTACGGGAACCCCGGAAACACCATATATTTT.